This is a list of T cell receptor beta chains from one sample in a study of beta chain features in type 1 diabetes. Assay: immunoSEQ multiplex PCR; the TCRdb copy retains only in-frame clones and omits some. The sample shows about 260,000 clones, around 68% of them seen only once. Sample: naive CD4+ T cells from blood. The receptor set was obtained from a man in his thirties or forties in good health. The CDR3 runs from the conserved cysteine through the conserved F or W. The D gene is left open where the match is weak. Clone size is not always given. Where it is, it says once, few, many or a class for expanded clones.

DNA	CDR3	size	V	J	D
TGTGCCAGCAGCTGGGAGGGGCCAGGGTTCTCCTACACCTTC	CASSWEGPGFSYTF	.	TRBV7-2	TRBJ1-2	.
TGTGCCAGCAGCTGGAGGCAGCTACAAGAGACCCAGTACTTC	CASSWRQLQETQYF	.	TRBV5-6	TRBJ2-5	.
TGTGCCAGCAGCCCGAGAGGGGGGCCGGAAGAGACCCAGTACTTC	CASSPRGGPEETQYF	once	TRBV7-9	TRBJ2-5	.
TGTGCCAGCAGCTTCATACGTGTCACTGAAGCTTTCTTT	CASSFIRVTEAFF	.	TRBV7-2	TRBJ1-1	.
TGTGCCAGCAGCTTCGCATCCCCCTACAATGAGCAGTTCTTC	CASSFASPYNEQFF	.	TRBV7-9	TRBJ2-1	.
TGTGCCTGGGGGACAGAGGCTCCCCTCCACTTT	CAWGTEAPLHF	.	TRBV30	TRBJ1-6	TRBD1
TGTGCCACTATAGCGGGAGGCTCCTACGAGCAGTACTTC	CATIAGGSYEQYF	.	TRBV10-3	TRBJ2-7	TRBD2
TGCGCCAGCAGCTTGGAAGGTTCGGCCTCCAAAAACATTCAGTACTTC	CASSLEGSASKNIQYF	.	TRBV5-1	TRBJ2-4	.
TGTGCCAGCAGCAAAGAAGGACTAGCGGGGAGGTTCTTC	CASSKEGLAGRFF	once	TRBV21-1	TRBJ2-1	.
TGTGCCAGCAGCGAACAGGGGGCGATGAACACTGAAGCTTTCTTT	CASSEQGAMNTEAFF	.	TRBV9	TRBJ1-1	TRBD1
TGCAGCGTTGTTTCCGGGACCCGAAGTTCCGAGCAGTACTTC	CSVVSGTRSSEQYF	.	TRBV29-1	TRBJ2-7	.
TGTGCCAGCAGCTTGGTACAACAAGAGACCCAGTACTTC	CASSLVQQETQYF	.	TRBV5-4	TRBJ2-5	.
TGCAGCGTGGGGACCGAAACGCAGTATTTT	CSVGTETQYF	.	TRBV29-1	TRBJ2-3	.
TGTGCCAGCAGCGTTTACACAGATACGCAGTATTTT	CASSVYTDTQYF	.	TRBV7-2	TRBJ2-3	.
TGTGCCTGGAGTGCCGGACAGGGGGTTAACGAGCAGTACTTC	CAWSAGQGVNEQYF	.	TRBV30	TRBJ2-7	TRBD1
TGTGCCAGCAGCTTAGTTGGGTTGCAGGGCGCCTACGAGCAGTACTTC	CASSLVGLQGAYEQYF	few	TRBV7-2	TRBJ2-7	.
TGTGCCAGCAGCCTCCAAGCGGGCTCCTACAATGAGCAGTTCTTC	CASSLQAGSYNEQFF	.	TRBV7-9	TRBJ2-1	.
TGTGCCTGGAGTGTACATGTAGTAGAACAGCCCCAGCATTTT	CAWSVHVVEQPQHF	.	TRBV30	TRBJ1-5	.
TGCAGCGTTGACAAGGGGGAGGACGAGCAGTACTTC	CSVDKGEDEQYF	.	TRBV29-1	TRBJ2-7	.
TGCGCCAGCAGCTCCACCCCAGAGACCCAGTACTTC	CASSSTPETQYF	.	TRBV5-1	TRBJ2-5	.
TGTGCCAGCAGCGGCCGAGGGGCAGCCAGAGATACGCAGTATTTT	CASSGRGAARDTQYF	.	TRBV7-8	TRBJ2-3	.
TGCAGCGTTCAGGGGGTAGTGAACACTGAAGCTTTCTTT	CSVQGVVNTEAFF	few	TRBV29-1	TRBJ1-1	TRBD1
TGCAGCGTTGTAAGAGCGGGAGGCAGCTCCTACGAGCAGTACTTC	CSVVRAGGSSYEQYF	few	TRBV29-1	TRBJ2-7	TRBD2
TGTGCCAGCCGGTGGGGCTGGACTAGCGGGGGCCCGAGGCGAGATACGCAGTATTTT	CASRWGWTSGGPRRDTQYF	.	TRBV27	TRBJ2-3	TRBD2
TGCGCCAGCAGCCAAGATGCAGGGCGTTATGAGCAGTTCTTC	CASSQDAGRYEQFF	.	TRBV4-3	TRBJ2-1	.
TGCGCCAGCAGCCAAGAGTATGACAGGTACACTGAAGCTTTCTTT	CASSQEYDRYTEAFF	.	TRBV4-3	TRBJ1-1	.
TGTGCCAGCAGCCCCCGAAGGGGACTAGCGAATGAGCAGTTCTTC	CASSPRRGLANEQFF	.	TRBV14	TRBJ2-1	TRBD2
TGCGCCAGCAGCCTCATAACCTTGGACAGGTTCACAGATACGCAGTATTTT	CASSLITLDRFTDTQYF	.	TRBV4-3	TRBJ2-3	TRBD1
TGCAGCGTTGAATTTGGAGATATATCCTACGAGCAGTACTTC	CSVEFGDISYEQYF	.	TRBV29-1	TRBJ2-7	.
TGTGCCAGCAGCGGAACCGGGACTTCGAACACCGGGGAGCTGTTTTTT	CASSGTGTSNTGELFF	.	TRBV7-2	TRBJ2-2	.
TGCAGCGTTGAGAGGGCAGGGGGCATCCAAAACATTCAGTACTTC	CSVERAGGIQNIQYF	.	TRBV29-1	TRBJ2-4	TRBD1
TGTGCCTGGAGTGGACAACGGTTTCGGCTTACTAGCACAGATACGCAGTATTTT	CAWSGQRFRLTSTDTQYF	.	TRBV30	TRBJ2-3	.
TGCGCCAGCAGCGTAGACTCTCGAAGGCCCAATGAGCAGTTCTTC	CASSVDSRRPNEQFF	.	TRBV5-1	TRBJ2-1	.
TGTGCCTGGAGACCGGGGGCCTACGAGCAGTACTTC	CAWRPGAYEQYF	.	TRBV30	TRBJ2-7	.
TGTGCCTGGAGTGTGCAGTTACTTATCACCCTCCACTTT	CAWSVQLLITLHF	.	TRBV30	TRBJ1-6	.
TGTGCCAGCAGCGTAAGTAGTGGCGACTACAATGAGCAGTTCTTC	CASSVSSGDYNEQFF	once	TRBV9	TRBJ2-1	.
TGTGCCTGGAGTCGGATACATGGGGGCGAGAGCACAGATACGCAGTATTTT	CAWSRIHGGESTDTQYF	.	TRBV30	TRBJ2-3	.
TGTGCCAGTAGTCTCCAGGGAGACGTCGAGCAGTACTTC	CASSLQGDVEQYF	.	TRBV19	TRBJ2-7	.
TGTGCCAGCAGCCAGGGACTCACAGAGACCCAGTACTTC	CASSQGLTETQYF	few	TRBV14	TRBJ2-5	.
TGTGCCAGCAGTTACTCGGGTATCTCTGGGGCCAACGTCCTGACTTTC	CASSYSGISGANVLTF	.	TRBV6-5	TRBJ2-6	.
TGCGCCAGCAGCCCCAGGGGGACCATCTATGGCTACACCTTC	CASSPRGTIYGYTF	.	TRBV5-1	TRBJ1-2	TRBD1
TGTGCCAGCAGTGATCCCACCCAGGGAGGTTCGTATGGCTACACCTTC	CASSDPTQGGSYGYTF	once	TRBV25-1	TRBJ1-2	.
TGTGCCAGCAGCCCCTGGGGGAGTGGGAAGACCCAGTACTTC	CASSPWGSGKTQYF	.	TRBV25-1	TRBJ2-5	.
TGTGCCAGCTCACCACTTGGACTAGCGGGCCCCCAAGAGACCCAGTACTTC	CASSPLGLAGPQETQYF	.	TRBV18	TRBJ2-5	TRBD2
TGTGCCAGCTCTCCAGAGGGGGTGGCCAAAAACATTCAGTACTTC	CASSPEGVAKNIQYF	.	TRBV18	TRBJ2-4	.
TGTGCCAGCAGCAAGACCTCTCTGGGGACCAACGTCCTGACTTTC	CASSKTSLGTNVLTF	.	TRBV6-5	TRBJ2-6	.
TGCGCCAGCAGCCAAGTTGATAGCCGCTCCTACGAGCAGTACTTC	CASSQVDSRSYEQYF	.	TRBV4-1	TRBJ2-7	.
TGCGCCAGCAGCCAAGAGGCAGGGCTTGGCAATGAGCAGTTCTTC	CASSQEAGLGNEQFF	.	TRBV4-3	TRBJ2-1	.
TGCAGCGTTGATTCTGGCAGGGGCGGCTACACCTTC	CSVDSGRGGYTF	.	TRBV29-1	TRBJ1-2	.
TGTGCCAGCAGCTTTACTGGGGCCAACGTCCTGACTTTC	CASSFTGANVLTF	.	TRBV7-2	TRBJ2-6	.
TGCGCCAGCAGCCAAGATCGGGCCGTTCTCCAGGGACAGTATTTT	CASSQDRAVLQGQYF	.	TRBV4-3	TRBJ2-3	.
TGCAGTGCTCTCCTTTACGAGCAGTACTTC	CSALLYEQYF	.	TRBV20-1	TRBJ2-7	.
TGCAGCGTTGTTGGGATTCAAGAGACCCAGTACTTC	CSVVGIQETQYF	few	TRBV29-1	TRBJ2-5	.